Sequencing of this T cell receptor (beta chain) was carried out in a study of T cells in Graves' hyperthyroidism and ophthalmopathy. This clonotype has a count of ten or more. Amplification of TCR beta CDR3 regions used RNA as the template. A set of HTBI primers served as the primers for a first-round RT-PCR of the TCR CDR3. TCRdb itself ran the multiplex PCR reads through MiXCR, one entry per CDR3 protein. The sample consists of 200,000 to 250,000 distinct CDR3 sequences, around 25% of them appearing once. Clinical symptoms, serum thyroxine and TRAb, thyroid ultrasound and orbital computed tomography together formed the diagnostic basis. This sample holds PBMCs from 10 ml fresh peripheral blood. In germline, CDR1 is MGHRA, CDR2 YSYEKL. The CDR3 runs to 14 residues. V shed 1 base and J shed 5 bases, with 12 bases lying between them.

This TCR was sampled from a woman aged 40 to 50 with Graves' ophthalmopathy. The chain is built from TRBV4-1 and TRBJ2-7, with D hard to call. Sequenced sample: blood. The CDR3 DNA follows: TGCGCCAGCAGCCAAGGGCGGTCTCTAGACGAGCAGTACTTC. Protein: CASSQGRSLDEQYF.